This T cell receptor beta chain was retrieved from a study of identical twins. Germline CDR1 reads SGHDN; CDR2 reads FVKESK. Trimming shortened V by 4 bases and J by 3 bases, and 13 bases separated the two germline ends. CDR3 size: 16 residues. TCRdb reprocessed the 5' RACE reads with MiXCR, giving one entry per CDR3 protein. Here the sample spans roughly 570,000 distinct CDR3 sequences, 9.6% being singletons. This clonotype occurred many times. In addition, the sample was reused for a study of yellow fever vaccine responses in identical twins.

The sample taken for sequencing was PBMCs. The receptor was derived from a woman aged 18-29 years in good health. The rearrangement joins TRBV14 to TRBJ1-6; D unclear. DNA for the CDR3: TGTGCCAGCAGCCTACGAGCGGGCGGCTATAATTCACCCCTCCACTTT. Its protein product is CASSLRAGGYNSPLHF.